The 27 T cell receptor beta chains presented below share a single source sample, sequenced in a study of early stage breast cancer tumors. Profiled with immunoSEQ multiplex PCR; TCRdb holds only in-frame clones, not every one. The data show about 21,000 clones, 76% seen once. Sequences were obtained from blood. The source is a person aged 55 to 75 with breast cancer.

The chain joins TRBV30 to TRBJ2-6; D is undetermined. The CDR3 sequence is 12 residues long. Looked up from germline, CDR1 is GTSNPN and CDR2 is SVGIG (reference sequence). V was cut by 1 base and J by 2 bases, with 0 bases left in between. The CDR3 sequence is CAWSAGANVLTF. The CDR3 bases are TGTGCCTGGAGTGCTGGGGCCAACGTCCTGACTTTC.

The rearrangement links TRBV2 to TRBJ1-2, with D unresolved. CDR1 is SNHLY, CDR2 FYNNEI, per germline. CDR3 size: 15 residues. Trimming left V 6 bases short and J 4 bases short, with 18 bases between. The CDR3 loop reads CASSPMAATPYGYTF. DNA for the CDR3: TGTGCCAGCAGCCCCATGGCAGCTACCCCCTATGGCTACACCTTC. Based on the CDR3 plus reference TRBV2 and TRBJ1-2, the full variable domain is EPEVTQTPSHQVTQMGQEVILRCVPISNHLYFYWYRQILGQKVEFLVSFYNNEISEKSEIFDDQFSVERPDGSNFTLKIRSTKLEDSAMYFCASSPMAATPYGYTFGSGTRLTVV.

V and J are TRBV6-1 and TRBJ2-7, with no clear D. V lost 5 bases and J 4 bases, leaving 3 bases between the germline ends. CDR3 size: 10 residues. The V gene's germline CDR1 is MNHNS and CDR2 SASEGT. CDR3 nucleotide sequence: TGTGCCAGCAGTAATTACGAGCAGTACTTC. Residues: CASSNYEQYF.

CDR3 DNA sequence: TGTGCCAGCAGCGTAGACGGTGGGCAGCCCCAGCATTTT. This encodes CASSVDGGQPQHF. This chain connects TRBV9 to TRBJ1-5; D is unresolved. Trimming removed 0 bases from V and 7 bases from J, with 8 bases in between. Germline CDR1 and CDR2: SGDLS and YYNGEE. This CDR3 region has 13 residues.

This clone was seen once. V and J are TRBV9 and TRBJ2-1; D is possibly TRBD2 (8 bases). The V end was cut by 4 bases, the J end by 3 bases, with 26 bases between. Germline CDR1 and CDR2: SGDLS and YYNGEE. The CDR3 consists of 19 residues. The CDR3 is CASSTPTGEGRGDYNEQFF. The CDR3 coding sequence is TGTGCCAGCAGCACCCCAACAGGGGAGGGGCGGGGGGACTACAATGAGCAGTTCTTC.

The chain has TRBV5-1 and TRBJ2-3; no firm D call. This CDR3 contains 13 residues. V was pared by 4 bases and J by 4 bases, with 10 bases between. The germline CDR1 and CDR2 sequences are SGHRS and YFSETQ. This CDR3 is CASSPYGSDTQYF. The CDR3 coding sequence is TGCGCCAGCAGCCCATACGGATCAGATACGCAGTATTTT. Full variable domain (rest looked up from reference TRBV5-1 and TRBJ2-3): KAGVTQTPRYLIKTRGQQVTLSCSPISGHRSVSWYQQTPGQGLQFLFEYFSETQRNKGNFPGRFSGRQFSNSRSEMNVSTLELGDSALYLCASSPYGSDTQYFGPGTRLTVL.

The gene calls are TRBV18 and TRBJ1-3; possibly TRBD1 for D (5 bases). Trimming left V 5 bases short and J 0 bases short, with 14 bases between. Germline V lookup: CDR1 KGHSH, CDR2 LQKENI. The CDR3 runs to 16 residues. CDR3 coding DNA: TGTGCCAGCTCATCAACGGGGGGGGACTCTGGAAACACCATATATTTT. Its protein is CASSSTGGDSGNTIYF.

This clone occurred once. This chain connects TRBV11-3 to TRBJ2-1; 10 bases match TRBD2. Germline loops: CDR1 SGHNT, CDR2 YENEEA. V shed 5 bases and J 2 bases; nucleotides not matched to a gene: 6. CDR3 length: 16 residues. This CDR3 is CASSLSGRDAYNEQFF. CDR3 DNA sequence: TGTGCCAGCAGCCTAAGCGGGAGGGACGCCTACAATGAGCAGTTCTTC.

The CDR3 is CASSTGTGPVGYTF. CDR3 sequence (DNA): TGTGCCAGCAGTACCGGGACAGGGCCTGTGGGCTACACCTTC. V usage is TRBV27 and J usage is TRBJ1-2; 9 bases fit TRBD1. Germline values: CDR1 MNHEY, CDR2 SMNVEV (reference sequence). With V trimmed by 5 bases and J by 8 bases, 9 bases remained unmatched. CDR3 length: 14 amino acids.

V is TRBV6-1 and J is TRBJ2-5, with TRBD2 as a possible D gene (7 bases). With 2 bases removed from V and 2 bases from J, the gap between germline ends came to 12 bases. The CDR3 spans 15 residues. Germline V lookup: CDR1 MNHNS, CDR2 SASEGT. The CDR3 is CASSEFEGGQETQYF. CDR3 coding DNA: TGTGCCAGCAGTGAATTCGAGGGGGGGCAAGAGACCCAGTACTTC.

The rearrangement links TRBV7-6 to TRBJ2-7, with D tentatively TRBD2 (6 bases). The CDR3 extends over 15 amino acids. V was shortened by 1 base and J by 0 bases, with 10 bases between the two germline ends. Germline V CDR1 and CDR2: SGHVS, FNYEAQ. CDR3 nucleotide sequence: TGTGCCAGCAGCTTAGGGCGGGATCCCTCCTACGAGCAGTACTTC. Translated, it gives CASSLGRDPSYEQYF. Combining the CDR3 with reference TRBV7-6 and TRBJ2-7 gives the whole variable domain GAGVSQSPRYKVTKRGQDVALRCDPISGHVSLYWYRQALGQGPEFLTYFNYEAQQDKSGLPNDRFSAERPEGSISTLTIQRTEQRDSAMYRCASSLGRDPSYEQYFGPGTRLTVT.

CDR3 nucleotide sequence: TGTGCCAGCAGCGCTACTAGCGGGAGAGCCACATTTCAATTCTTC. It translates to CASSATSGRATFQFF. This chain links TRBV2 with TRBJ2-1; 11 nucleotides align to TRBD2. CDR1 is SNHLY and CDR2 is FYNNEI in the germline V gene. This CDR3 spans 15 amino acids. Germline trimming cut 6 bases from V and 16 bases from J; bases unmatched to any gene: 17.

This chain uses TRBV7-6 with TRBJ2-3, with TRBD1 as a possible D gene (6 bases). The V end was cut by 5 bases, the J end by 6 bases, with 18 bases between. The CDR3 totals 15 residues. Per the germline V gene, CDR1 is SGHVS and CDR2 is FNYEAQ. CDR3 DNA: TGTGCCAGCAGCCACCGGGACATCGCCCCGGATACGCAGTATTTT. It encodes CASSHRDIAPDTQYF.

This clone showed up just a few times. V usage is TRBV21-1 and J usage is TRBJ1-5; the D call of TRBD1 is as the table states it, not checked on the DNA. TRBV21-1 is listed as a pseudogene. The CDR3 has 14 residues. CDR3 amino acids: CASSSDRLNQPQHF. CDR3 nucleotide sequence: TGTGCCAGCAGCAGCGACAGGTTGAATCAGCCCCAGCATTTT.

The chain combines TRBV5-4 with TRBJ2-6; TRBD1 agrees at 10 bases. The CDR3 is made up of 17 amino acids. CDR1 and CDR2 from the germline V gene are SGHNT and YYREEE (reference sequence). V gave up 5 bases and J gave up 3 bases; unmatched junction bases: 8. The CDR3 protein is CASRPGTGVGGANVLTF. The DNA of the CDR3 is TGTGCCAGCAGGCCCGGGACAGGGGTTGGTGGGGCCAACGTCCTGACTTTC.

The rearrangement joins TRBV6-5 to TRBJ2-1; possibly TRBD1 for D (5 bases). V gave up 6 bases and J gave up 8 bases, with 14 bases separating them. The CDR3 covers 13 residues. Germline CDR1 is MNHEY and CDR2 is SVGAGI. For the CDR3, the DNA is TGTGCCAGCAGACAGGACACGTACGATGAGCAGTTCTTC. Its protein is CASRQDTYDEQFF.

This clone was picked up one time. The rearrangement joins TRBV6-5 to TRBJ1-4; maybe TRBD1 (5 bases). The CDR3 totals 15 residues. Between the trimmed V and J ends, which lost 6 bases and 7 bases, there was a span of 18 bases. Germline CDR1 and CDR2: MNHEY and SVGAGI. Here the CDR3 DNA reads TGTGCCAGCAGCCCGGAGGTGGGGACGGGTGAAAAACTGTTTTTT. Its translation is CASSPEVGTGEKLFF.

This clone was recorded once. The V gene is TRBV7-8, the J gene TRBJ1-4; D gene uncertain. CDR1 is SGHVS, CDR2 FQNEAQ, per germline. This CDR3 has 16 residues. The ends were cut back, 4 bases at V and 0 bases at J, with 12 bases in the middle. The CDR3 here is CASSSYDTPTNEKLFF. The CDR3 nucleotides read TGTGCCAGCAGCTCCTACGACACTCCAACTAATGAAAAACTGTTTTTT.

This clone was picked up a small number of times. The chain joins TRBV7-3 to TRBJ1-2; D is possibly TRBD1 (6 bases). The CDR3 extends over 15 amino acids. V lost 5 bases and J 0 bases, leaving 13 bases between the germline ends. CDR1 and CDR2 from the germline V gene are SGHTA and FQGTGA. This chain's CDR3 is CASSQQGGANYGYTF. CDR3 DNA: TGTGCCAGCAGCCAACAGGGAGGGGCTAACTATGGCTACACCTTC.

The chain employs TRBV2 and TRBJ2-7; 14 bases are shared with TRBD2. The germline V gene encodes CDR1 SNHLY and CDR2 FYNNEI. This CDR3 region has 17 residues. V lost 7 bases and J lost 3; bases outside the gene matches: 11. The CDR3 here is CASNPGLAGGLGYEQYF. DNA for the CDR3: TGTGCCAGCAACCCCGGACTAGCGGGGGGCCTCGGCTACGAGCAGTACTTC.

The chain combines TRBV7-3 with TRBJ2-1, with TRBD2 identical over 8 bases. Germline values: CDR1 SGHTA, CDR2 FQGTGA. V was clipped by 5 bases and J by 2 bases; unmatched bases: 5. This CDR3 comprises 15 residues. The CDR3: CASSPTSGAYNEQFF. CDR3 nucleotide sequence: TGTGCCAGCAGCCCAACTAGCGGAGCCTACAATGAGCAGTTCTTC.

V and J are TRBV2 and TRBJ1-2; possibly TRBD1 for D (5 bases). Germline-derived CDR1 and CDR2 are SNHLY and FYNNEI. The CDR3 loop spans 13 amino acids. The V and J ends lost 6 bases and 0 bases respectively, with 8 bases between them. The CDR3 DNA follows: TGTGCCAGCAGCCAGGGAGCTAACTATGGCTACACCTTC. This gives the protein CASSQGANYGYTF.

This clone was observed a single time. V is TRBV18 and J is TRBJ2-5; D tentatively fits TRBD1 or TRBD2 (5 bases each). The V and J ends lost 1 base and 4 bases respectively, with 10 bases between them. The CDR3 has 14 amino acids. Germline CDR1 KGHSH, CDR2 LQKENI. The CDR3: CASSPREGRETQYF. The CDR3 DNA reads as TGTGCCAGCTCACCACGCGAGGGGCGAGAGACCCAGTACTTC.

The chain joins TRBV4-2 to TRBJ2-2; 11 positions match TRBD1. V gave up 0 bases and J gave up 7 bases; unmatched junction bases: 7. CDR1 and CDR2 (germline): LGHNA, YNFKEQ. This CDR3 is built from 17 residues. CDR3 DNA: TGTGCCAGCAGCCAAGATCAAGGACAGGGGGCGGGCGGGGAGCTGTTTTTT. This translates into CASSQDQGQGAGGELFF.

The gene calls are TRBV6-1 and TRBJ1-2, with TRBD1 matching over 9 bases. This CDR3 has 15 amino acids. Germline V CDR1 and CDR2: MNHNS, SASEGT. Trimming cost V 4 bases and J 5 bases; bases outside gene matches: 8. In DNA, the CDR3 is TGTGCCAGCAGTGCTTTGACAGGGGGGGTTTATGGCTACACCTTC. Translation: CASSALTGGVYGYTF.

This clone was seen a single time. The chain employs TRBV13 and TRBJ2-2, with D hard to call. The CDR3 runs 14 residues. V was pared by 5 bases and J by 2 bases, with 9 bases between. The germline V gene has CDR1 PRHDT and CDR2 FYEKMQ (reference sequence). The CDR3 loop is CASSGGKNTGELFF. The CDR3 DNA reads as TGTGCCAGCAGCGGCGGAAAAAACACCGGGGAGCTGTTTTTT.

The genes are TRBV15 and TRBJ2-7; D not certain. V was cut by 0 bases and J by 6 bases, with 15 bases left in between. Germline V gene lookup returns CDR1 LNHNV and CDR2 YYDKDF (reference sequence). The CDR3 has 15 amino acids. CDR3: CATSRDLKGSLEQYF. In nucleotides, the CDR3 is TGTGCCACCAGCAGAGATTTAAAGGGTTCCCTCGAGCAGTACTTC.